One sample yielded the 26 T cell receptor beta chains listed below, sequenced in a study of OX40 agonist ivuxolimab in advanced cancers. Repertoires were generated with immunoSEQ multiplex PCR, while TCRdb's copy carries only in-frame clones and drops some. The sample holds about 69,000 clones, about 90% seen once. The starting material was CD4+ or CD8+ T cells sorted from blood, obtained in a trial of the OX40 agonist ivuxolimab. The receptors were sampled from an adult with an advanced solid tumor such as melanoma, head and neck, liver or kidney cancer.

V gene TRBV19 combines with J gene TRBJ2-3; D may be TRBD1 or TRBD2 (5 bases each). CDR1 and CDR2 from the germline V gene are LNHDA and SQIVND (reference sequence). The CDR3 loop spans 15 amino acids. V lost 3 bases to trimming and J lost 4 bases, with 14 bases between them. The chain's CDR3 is CASSIGGVGADTQYF. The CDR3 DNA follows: TGTGCCAGTAGTATTGGGGGAGTCGGTGCAGATACGCAGTATTTT.

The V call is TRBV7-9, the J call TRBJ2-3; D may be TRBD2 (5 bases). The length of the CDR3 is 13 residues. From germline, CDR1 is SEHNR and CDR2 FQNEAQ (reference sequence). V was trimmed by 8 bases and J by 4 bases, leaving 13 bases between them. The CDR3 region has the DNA TGTGCCAGCGGTCGGGGTTCCCCAGATACGCAGTATTTT. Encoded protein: CASGRGSPDTQYF.

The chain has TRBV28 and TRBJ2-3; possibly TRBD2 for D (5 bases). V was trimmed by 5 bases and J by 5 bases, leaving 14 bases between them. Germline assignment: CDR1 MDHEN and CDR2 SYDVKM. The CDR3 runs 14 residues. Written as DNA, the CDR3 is TGTGCCAGCAGTCTCCCGGACTCGAGAGATACGCAGTATTTT. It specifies CASSLPDSRDTQYF.

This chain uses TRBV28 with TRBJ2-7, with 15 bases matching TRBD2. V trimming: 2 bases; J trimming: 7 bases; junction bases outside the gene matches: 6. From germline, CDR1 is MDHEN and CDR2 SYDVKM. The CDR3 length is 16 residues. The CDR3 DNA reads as TGTGCCAGCAGTTTAGGACTAGCGGGAGGGCAATGGGAGCAGTACTTC. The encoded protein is CASSLGLAGGQWEQYF. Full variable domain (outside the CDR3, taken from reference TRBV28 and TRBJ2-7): DVKVTQSSRYLVKRTGEKVFLECVQDMDHENMFWYRQDPGLGLRLIYFSYDVKMKEKGDIPEGYSVSREKKERFSLILESASTNQTSMYLCASSLGLAGGQWEQYFGPGTRLTVT.

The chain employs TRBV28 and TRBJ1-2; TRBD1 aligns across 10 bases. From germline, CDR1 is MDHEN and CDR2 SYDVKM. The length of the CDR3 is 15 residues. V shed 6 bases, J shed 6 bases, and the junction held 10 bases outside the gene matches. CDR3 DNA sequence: TGTGCCAGCAGACCTTGGGCGGGACAGGGGAATGGCTACACCTTC. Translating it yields CASRPWAGQGNGYTF.

The CDR3 loop reads CASSRDSNEQFF. The CDR3 region has the DNA TGTGCCAGCTCGCGGGACAGCAATGAGCAGTTCTTC. The chain has TRBV18 and TRBJ2-1, with D perhaps matching TRBD1 (7 bases). CDR1 is KGHSH, CDR2 LQKENI, per germline. This CDR3 is built from 12 residues. With 6 bases removed from V and 6 bases from J, the gap between germline ends came to 9 bases.

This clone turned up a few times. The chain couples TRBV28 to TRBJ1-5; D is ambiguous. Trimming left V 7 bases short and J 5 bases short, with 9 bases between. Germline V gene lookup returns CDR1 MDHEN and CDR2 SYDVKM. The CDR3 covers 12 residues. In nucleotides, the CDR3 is TGTGCCAGCACCTCATCTCATCAGCCCCAGCATTTT. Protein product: CASTSSHQPQHF. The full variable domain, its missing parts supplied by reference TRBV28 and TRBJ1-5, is DVKVTQSSRYLVKRTGEKVFLECVQDMDHENMFWYRQDPGLGLRLIYFSYDVKMKEKGDIPEGYSVSREKKERFSLILESASTNQTSMYLCASTSSHQPQHFGDGTRLSIL.

This CDR3 is CASSLSPNEQFF. The CDR3 DNA follows: TGTGCCAGCAGCTTGTCCCCAAATGAGCAGTTCTTC. The V gene is TRBV7-2, the J gene TRBJ2-1; no clear D gene. This CDR3 comprises 12 residues. The V and J ends lost 3 bases and 7 bases respectively, with 7 bases between them. CDR1 is SGHTA and CDR2 is FQGNSA in the germline V gene.

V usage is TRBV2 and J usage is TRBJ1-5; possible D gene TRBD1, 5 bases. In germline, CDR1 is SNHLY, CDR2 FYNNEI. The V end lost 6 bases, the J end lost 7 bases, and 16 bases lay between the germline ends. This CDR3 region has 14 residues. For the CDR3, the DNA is TGTGCCAGCAGAAAGACAGAGGGGAGCCAGCCCCAGCATTTT. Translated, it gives CASRKTEGSQPQHF.

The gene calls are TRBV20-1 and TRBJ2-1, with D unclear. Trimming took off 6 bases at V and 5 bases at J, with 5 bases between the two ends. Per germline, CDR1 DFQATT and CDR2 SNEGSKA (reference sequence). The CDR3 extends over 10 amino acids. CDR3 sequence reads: CSAANNEQFF. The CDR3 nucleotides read TGCAGTGCCGCGAACAATGAGCAGTTCTTC.

DNA of the CDR3: TGTGCCAGCAGCTTAACTGGACAGGGGGCCTCCTACGAGCAGTACTTC. This translates into CASSLTGQGASYEQYF. The V gene is TRBV11-3, the J gene TRBJ2-7; TRBD1 matches 11 bases. The CDR3 sequence is 16 residues long. Per the germline V gene, CDR1 is SGHNT and CDR2 is YENEEA. Trimming cost V 2 bases and J 0 bases; bases outside gene matches: 3.

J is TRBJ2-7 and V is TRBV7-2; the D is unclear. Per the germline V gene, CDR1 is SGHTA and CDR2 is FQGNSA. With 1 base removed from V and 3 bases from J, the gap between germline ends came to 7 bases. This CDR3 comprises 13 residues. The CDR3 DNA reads TGTGCCAGCAGCTTAGATAGTGGCTACGAGCAGTACTTC. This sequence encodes CASSLDSGYEQYF.

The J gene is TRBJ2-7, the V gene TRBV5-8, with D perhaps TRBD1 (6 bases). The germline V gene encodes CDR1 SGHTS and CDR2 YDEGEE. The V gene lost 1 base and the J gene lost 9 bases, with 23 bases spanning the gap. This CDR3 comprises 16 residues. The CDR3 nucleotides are TGTGCCAGCAGCTTGCGGACAGTAATGGGGCAACTTGGGCAGTACTTC. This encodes CASSLRTVMGQLGQYF. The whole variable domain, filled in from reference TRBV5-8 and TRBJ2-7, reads EAGVTQSPTHLIKTRGQQATLRCSPISGHTSVYWYQQALGLGLQFLLWYDEGEERNRGNFPPRFSGRQFPNYSSELNVNALELEDSALYLCASSLRTVMGQLGQYFGPGTRLTVT.

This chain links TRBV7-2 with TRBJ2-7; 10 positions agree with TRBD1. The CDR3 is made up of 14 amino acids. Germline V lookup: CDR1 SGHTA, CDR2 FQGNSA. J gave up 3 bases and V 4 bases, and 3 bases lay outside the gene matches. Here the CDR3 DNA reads TGTGCCAGCAGCTCCCGGGACAGGGGCTACGAGCAGTACTTC. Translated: CASSSRDRGYEQYF.

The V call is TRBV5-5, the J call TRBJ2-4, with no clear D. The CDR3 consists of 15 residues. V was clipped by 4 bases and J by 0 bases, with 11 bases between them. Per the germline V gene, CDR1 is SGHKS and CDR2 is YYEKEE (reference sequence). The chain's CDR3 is CASSVEYLAKNIQYF. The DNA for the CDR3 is TGTGCCAGCAGCGTAGAGTATCTAGCCAAAAACATTCAGTACTTC.

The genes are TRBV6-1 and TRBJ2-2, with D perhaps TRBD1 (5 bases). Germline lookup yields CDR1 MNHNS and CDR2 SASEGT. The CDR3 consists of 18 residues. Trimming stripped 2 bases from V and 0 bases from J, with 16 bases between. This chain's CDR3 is CASSEWGREHANTGELFF. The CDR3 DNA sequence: TGTGCCAGCAGTGAATGGGGCAGGGAACATGCGAACACCGGGGAGCTGTTTTTT.

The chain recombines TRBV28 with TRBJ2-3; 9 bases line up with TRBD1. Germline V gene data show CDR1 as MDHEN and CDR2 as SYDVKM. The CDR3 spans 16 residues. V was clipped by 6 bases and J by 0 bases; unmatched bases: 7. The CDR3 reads CASSRDRDVSTDTQYF. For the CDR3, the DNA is TGTGCCAGCAGCCGGGACAGGGACGTAAGCACAGATACGCAGTATTTT.

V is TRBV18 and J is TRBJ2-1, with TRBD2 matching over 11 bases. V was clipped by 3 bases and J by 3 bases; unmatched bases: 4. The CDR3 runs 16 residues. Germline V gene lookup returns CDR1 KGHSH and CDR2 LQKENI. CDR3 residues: CASSPLTSGIYNEQFF. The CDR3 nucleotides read TGTGCCAGCTCACCCCTGACTAGCGGGATCTACAATGAGCAGTTCTTC.

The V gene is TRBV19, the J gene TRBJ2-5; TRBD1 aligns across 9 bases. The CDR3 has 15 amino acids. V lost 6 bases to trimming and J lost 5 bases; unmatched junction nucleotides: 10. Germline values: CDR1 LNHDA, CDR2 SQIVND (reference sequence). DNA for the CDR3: TGTGCCAGTAGCCCGGGGGACAGGGATTGGGAGACCCAGTACTTC. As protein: CASSPGDRDWETQYF.

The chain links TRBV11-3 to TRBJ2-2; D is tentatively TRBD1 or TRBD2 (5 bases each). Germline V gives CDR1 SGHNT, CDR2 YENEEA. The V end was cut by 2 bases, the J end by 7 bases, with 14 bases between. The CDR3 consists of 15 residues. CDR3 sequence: CASSLYGARDGELFF. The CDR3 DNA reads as TGTGCCAGCAGCTTATACGGGGCTCGGGACGGGGAGCTGTTTTTT.

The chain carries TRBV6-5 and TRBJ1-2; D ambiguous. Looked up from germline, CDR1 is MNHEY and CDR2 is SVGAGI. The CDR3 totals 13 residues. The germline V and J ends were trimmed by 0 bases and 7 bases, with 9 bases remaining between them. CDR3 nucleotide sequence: TGTGCCAGCAGTTACTCGATATGGGTTGGCTACACCTTC. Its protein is CASSYSIWVGYTF.

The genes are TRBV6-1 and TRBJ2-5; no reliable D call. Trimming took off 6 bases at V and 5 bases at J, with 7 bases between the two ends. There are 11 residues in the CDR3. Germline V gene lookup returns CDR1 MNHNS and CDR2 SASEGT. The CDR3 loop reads CASRGKETQYF. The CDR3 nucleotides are TGTGCCAGCAGGGGAAAGGAGACCCAGTACTTC.

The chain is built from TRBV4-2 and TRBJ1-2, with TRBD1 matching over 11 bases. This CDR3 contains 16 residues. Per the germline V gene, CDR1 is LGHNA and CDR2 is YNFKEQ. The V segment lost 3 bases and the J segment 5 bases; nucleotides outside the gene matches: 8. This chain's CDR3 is CASSQLDRGLRYGYTF. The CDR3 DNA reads TGTGCCAGCAGCCAGCTGGACAGGGGGCTGAGGTATGGCTACACCTTC.

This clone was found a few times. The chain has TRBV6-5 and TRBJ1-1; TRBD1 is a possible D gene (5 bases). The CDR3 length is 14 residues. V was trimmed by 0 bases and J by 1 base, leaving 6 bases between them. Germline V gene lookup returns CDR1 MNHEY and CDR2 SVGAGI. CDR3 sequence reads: CASSYSDRNTEAFF. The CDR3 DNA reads TGTGCCAGCAGTTACTCAGACAGGAACACTGAAGCTTTCTTT.

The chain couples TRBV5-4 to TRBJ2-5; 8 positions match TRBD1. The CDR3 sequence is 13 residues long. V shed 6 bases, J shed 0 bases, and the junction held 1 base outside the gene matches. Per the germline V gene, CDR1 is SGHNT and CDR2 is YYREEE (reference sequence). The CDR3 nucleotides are TGTGCCAGCAAGGACAGGGACCAAGAGACCCAGTACTTC. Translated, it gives CASKDRDQETQYF.

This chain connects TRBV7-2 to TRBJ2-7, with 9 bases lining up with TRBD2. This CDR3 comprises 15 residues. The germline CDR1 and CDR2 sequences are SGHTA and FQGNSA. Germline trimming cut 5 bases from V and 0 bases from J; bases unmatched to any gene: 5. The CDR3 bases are TGTGCCAGCAGCCCTAGCGGGACGAGCTCCTACGAGCAGTACTTC. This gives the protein CASSPSGTSSYEQYF.